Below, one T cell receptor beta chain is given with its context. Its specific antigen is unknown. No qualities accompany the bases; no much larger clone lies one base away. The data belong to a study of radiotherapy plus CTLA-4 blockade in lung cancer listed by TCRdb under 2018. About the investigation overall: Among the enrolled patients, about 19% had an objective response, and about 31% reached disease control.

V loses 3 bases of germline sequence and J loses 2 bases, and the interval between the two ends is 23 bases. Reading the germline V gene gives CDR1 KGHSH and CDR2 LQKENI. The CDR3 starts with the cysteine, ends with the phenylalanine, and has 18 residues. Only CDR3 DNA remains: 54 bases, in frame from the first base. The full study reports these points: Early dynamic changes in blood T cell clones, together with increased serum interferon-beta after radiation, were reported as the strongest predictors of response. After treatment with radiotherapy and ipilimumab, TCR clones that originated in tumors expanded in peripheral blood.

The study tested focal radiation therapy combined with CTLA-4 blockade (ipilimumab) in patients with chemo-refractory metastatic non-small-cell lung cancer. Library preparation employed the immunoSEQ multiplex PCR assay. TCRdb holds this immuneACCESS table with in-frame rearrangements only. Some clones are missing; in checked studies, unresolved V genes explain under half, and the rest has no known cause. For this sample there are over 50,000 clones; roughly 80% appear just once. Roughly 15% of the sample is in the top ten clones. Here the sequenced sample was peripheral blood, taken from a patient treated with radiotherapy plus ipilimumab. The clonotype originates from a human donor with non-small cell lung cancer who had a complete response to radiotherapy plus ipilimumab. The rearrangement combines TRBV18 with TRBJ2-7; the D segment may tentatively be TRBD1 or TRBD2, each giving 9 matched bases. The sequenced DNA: TGTGCCAGCTCACCGAGACAGGGGGGTCTAGCGGGGCCCTACGAGCAGTACTTC. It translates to CASSPRQGGLAGPYEQYF.